One and the same sample provided the 23 T cell receptor beta chains below, sequenced in a study of blood T cells in healthy people across ages. The second PCR ran roughly 6 to 11 cycles with a sample-barcoded 5' primer and J-beta primers. TCRdb ran MiXCR on the 5' RACE reads and lists one entry per CDR3 protein. In the table there are 600,000 to 1,000,000 distinct CDR3 sequences, roughly 50% of which are singletons. Sample: blood. The source of these receptors is a man aged 25-45 years in good health.

The rearrangement links TRBV12-3 or TRBV12-4 to TRBJ2-7; no clear D gene. V was pared by 2 bases and J by 7 bases, with 12 bases between. The CDR3 runs 13 residues. In DNA form, the CDR3 reads TGTGCCAGCAGTTTACCCCCCGGCTATGAGCAGTACTTC. Protein product: CASSLPPGYEQYF.

The chain recombines TRBV7-2 with TRBJ2-5; D gene ambiguous. Trimming pared 2 bases from V and 5 bases from J, leaving 15 bases between. Germline V lookup: CDR1 SGHTA, CDR2 FQGNSA. The CDR3 length is 15 residues. CDR3 sequence (DNA): TGTGCCAGCAGCTTATATGCATCCGGATTGGAGACCCAGTACTTC. It is translated as CASSLYASGLETQYF.

The chain links TRBV27 to TRBJ2-7; a possible D gene is TRBD2 (6 bases). Germline CDR1 reads MNHEY; CDR2 reads SMNVEV (reference sequence). V lost 6 bases, J lost 2 bases, and 8 bases lay in between. The length of the CDR3 is 12 residues. CDR3 coding DNA: TGTGCCAGCAGGGGACTGCCCTACGAGCAGTACTTC. Translating it yields CASRGLPYEQYF.

The table lists this clonotype with a few counts. V gene TRBV5-1 combines with J gene TRBJ2-3; 7 positions match TRBD1. Germline assignment: CDR1 SGHRS and CDR2 YFSETQ. Unmatched junction bases numbered 6, after V lost 0 bases and J lost 2 bases. The CDR3 covers 16 residues. CDR3 sequence reads: CASSLAIQGLTDTQYF. As DNA, the CDR3 is TGCGCCAGCAGCTTGGCCATACAGGGGCTCACAGATACGCAGTATTTT.

This clonotype came up a few times. The chain has TRBV7-8 and TRBJ2-1; unclear D gene. With 3 bases removed from V and 5 bases from J, the gap between germline ends came to 8 bases. There are 13 residues in the CDR3. Looked up from germline, CDR1 is SGHVS and CDR2 is FQNEAQ. The CDR3 here is CASSFLVHNEQFF. Written as DNA, the CDR3 is TGTGCCAGCAGCTTTCTCGTCCACAATGAGCAGTTCTTC.

J is TRBJ2-1 and V is TRBV4-3, with no clear D. Germline lookup yields CDR1 LGHNA and CDR2 YSLEER. The CDR3 has 13 residues. Trimming shortened V by 0 bases and J by 10 bases, and 10 bases separated the two germline ends. CDR3 nucleotide sequence: TGCGCCAGCAGCCAAGATACCGCACGGGAGCAGTTCTTC. This encodes CASSQDTAREQFF.

The rearrangement links TRBV7-2 to TRBJ2-4; 9 bases align to TRBD1. There are 20 residues in the CDR3. Trimming at V came to 1 base and at J to 0 bases, leaving 13 bases not matched to a gene. CDR1 is SGHTA, CDR2 FQGNSA, per germline. The CDR3 sequence is CASSLGGGQGPYLAKNIQYF. The DNA for the CDR3 is TGTGCCAGCAGCTTAGGCGGGGGACAGGGACCCTACTTAGCCAAAAACATTCAGTACTTC.

This clonotype was picked up a small number of times. The chain has TRBV20-1 and TRBJ1-1, with D unclear. The V gene lost 5 bases and the J gene lost 3 bases, with 16 bases spanning the gap. CDR3 length equals 14 residues. Germline-derived CDR1 and CDR2 are DFQATT and SNEGSKA (reference sequence). This chain's CDR3 is CSAPRPGVYTEAFF. CDR3 DNA sequence: TGCAGTGCTCCACGCCCGGGAGTCTACACTGAAGCTTTCTTT.

The rearrangement joins TRBV6-2 or TRBV6-3 to TRBJ2-1; 9 bases line up with TRBD2. CDR3 length: 15 residues. Germline values: CDR1 MNHEY, CDR2 SVGEGT. V lost 4 bases and J lost 7; bases outside the gene matches: 8. The CDR3 loop is CASSWWGLAGNEQFF. CDR3 DNA sequence: TGTGCCAGCAGTTGGTGGGGACTAGCTGGGAATGAGCAGTTCTTC.

The V and J genes are TRBV29-1 and TRBJ2-2, with 13 bases that match TRBD2. Germline-derived CDR1 and CDR2 are SQVTM and ANQGSEA. V shed 5 bases and J 3 bases; nucleotides not matched to a gene: 6. The CDR3 has 16 residues. The CDR3 DNA sequence: TGCAGCGTTCCCGGGACTAGCGGGACCGACACCGGGGAGCTGTTTTTT. It translates to CSVPGTSGTDTGELFF.

There are a few counts of this clonotype. This chain links TRBV6-2 or TRBV6-3 with TRBJ2-1; D unresolved. CDR1 and CDR2 from the germline V gene are MNHEY and SVGEGT. The CDR3 contains 15 residues. V was shortened by 2 bases and J by 2 bases, with 10 bases between the two germline ends. CDR3 amino acids: CASSYLGIPYNEQFF. CDR3 nucleotides: TGTGCCAGCAGTTACCTGGGCATCCCCTACAATGAGCAGTTCTTC.

This clonotype was seen a handful of times. At one end, the junction sequence differs from germline, possibly due to a read error. This chain joins TRBV7-7 and TRBJ2-1; D is undetermined. The germline CDR1 and CDR2 sequences are SSHAT and FNYEAQ (reference sequence). This CDR3 contains 16 residues. In DNA form, the CDR3 reads TGTGCTAGCAGCCCGAATGCAGGCCCTTACGGCAATGAGCAGTTCTTC. This codes for CASSPNAGPYGNEQFF.

This chain connects TRBV4-2 to TRBJ1-4, with D maybe TRBD1 (5 bases). The V end was cut by 4 bases, the J end by 8 bases, with 11 bases between. Per the germline V gene, CDR1 is LGHNA and CDR2 is YNFKEQ. This CDR3 has 13 residues. The CDR3: CASSPRGREKLFF. The CDR3 nucleotides are TGTGCCAGCAGCCCTCGGGGACGGGAAAAACTGTTTTTT.

The rearrangement uses TRBV27 and TRBJ2-4; TRBD2 matches 8 bases. V was clipped by 8 bases and J by 4 bases; unmatched bases: 4. The germline V gene has CDR1 MNHEY and CDR2 SMNVEV (reference sequence). The CDR3 spans 13 residues. The CDR3, as DNA: TGTGCCAGCCGGGCGGGAGGTAAAAACATTCAGTACTTC. Translating gives CASRAGGKNIQYF.

This clonotype was counted a few times. The chain carries TRBV9 and TRBJ2-1; 12 nucleotides match TRBD2. The length of the CDR3 is 18 residues. The germline CDR1 and CDR2 sequences are SGDLS and YYNGEE. The V gene end was trimmed by 4 bases and the J gene end by 0 bases; junction bases not matched to a gene: 8. CDR3 nucleotide sequence: TGTGCCAGCAGCCTCGGACTAGCGGGAACCTCCTCCTACAATGAGCAGTTCTTC. Amino acid sequence: CASSLGLAGTSSYNEQFF.

The chain employs TRBV7-2 and TRBJ2-7; TRBD2 agrees at 8 bases. Germline CDR1 reads SGHTA; CDR2 reads FQGNSA. V shed 5 bases, J shed 10 bases, and the junction held 10 bases outside the gene matches. This CDR3 has 13 residues. The CDR3 loop is CASSPSGSGSQYF. The CDR3 DNA reads as TGTGCCAGCAGCCCTAGCGGGTCAGGGTCCCAGTACTTC.

The chain joins TRBV27 to TRBJ2-3, with D unresolved. The CDR3 sequence is 14 residues long. Germline CDR1 reads MNHEY; CDR2 reads SMNVEV (reference sequence). Trimming removed 3 bases at V and 0 bases at J, with 7 bases between. CDR3 loop: CASSFYPSTDTQYF. For the CDR3, the DNA is TGTGCCAGCAGTTTTTATCCCAGCACAGATACGCAGTATTTT.

This sequence joins TRBV27 and TRBJ2-1, with unresolved D. CDR1 and CDR2 (germline): MNHEY, SMNVEV (reference sequence). The V end lost 8 bases, the J end lost 9 bases, and 11 bases lay between the germline ends. There are 11 residues in the CDR3. DNA of the CDR3: TGTGCCAGCCATAGTGGCGCTGAGCAGTTCTTC. Translation: CASHSGAEQFF.

V and J are TRBV29-1 and TRBJ2-5, with D possibly matching TRBD2 (6 bases). CDR1 and CDR2 (germline): SQVTM, ANQGSEA. The CDR3 spans 14 residues. The V gene lost 3 bases and the J gene lost 4 bases, with 15 bases spanning the gap. CDR3 coding DNA: TGCAGCGTTGATTACGGGAGAGGGGTAGAGACCCAGTACTTC. Its protein product is CSVDYGRGVETQYF.

This clonotype turned up a few times. V gene TRBV12-3 or TRBV12-4 combines with J gene TRBJ1-6, with D perhaps matching TRBD1 (6 bases). The CDR3 contains 14 residues. Trimming took 6 bases from V and 7 from J, leaving 13 bases between them. In nucleotides, the CDR3 is TGTGCCAGCAGGACCAGGGGATCAAATTCACCCCTCCACTTT. Amino acid sequence: CASRTRGSNSPLHF.

The chain couples TRBV20-1 to TRBJ2-7; the match to TRBD2 covers 11 bases. The CDR3 spans 15 residues. CDR1 DFQATT and CDR2 SNEGSKA come from the germline V gene (reference sequence). V gave up 5 bases and J gave up 4 bases; unmatched junction bases: 10. CDR3 bases: TGCAGTGCTGCCCTCACCGGGACTAGCGGATACGAGCAGTACTTC. It translates to CSAALTGTSGYEQYF.

This rearrangement joins TRBV11-2 to TRBJ2-6, with D tentatively TRBD1 (6 bases). The CDR3 has 17 residues. The V gene's germline CDR1 is SGHAT and CDR2 FQNNGV. V was shortened by 5 bases and J by 2 bases, with 16 bases between the two germline ends. The DNA of the CDR3 is TGTGCCAGCAGCGCGACCTCAGGGGCCCCTGGGGCCAACGTCCTGACTTTC. It is translated as CASSATSGAPGANVLTF.

This chain connects TRBV7-9 to TRBJ1-4; D remains ambiguous. The CDR3 runs 15 residues. Germline V gene data show CDR1 as SEHNR and CDR2 as FQNEAQ (reference sequence). The V end lost 5 bases, the J end lost 5 bases, and 15 bases lay between the germline ends. CDR3 amino acids: CASSATASANEKLFF. The DNA of the CDR3 is TGTGCCAGCAGCGCAACGGCTTCAGCGAATGAAAAACTGTTTTTT.